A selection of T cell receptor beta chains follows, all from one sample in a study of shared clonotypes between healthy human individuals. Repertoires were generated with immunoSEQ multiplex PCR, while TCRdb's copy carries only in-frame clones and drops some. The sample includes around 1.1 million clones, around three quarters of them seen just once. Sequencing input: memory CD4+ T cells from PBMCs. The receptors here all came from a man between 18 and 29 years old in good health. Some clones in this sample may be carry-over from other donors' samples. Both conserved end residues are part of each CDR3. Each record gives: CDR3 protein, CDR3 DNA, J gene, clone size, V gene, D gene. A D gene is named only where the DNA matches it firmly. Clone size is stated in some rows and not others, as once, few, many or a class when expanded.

CDR3aa: CASSHLGNSGAGSYEQYF
CDR3nt: TGCGCCAGCAGTCACCTCGGAAACAGTGGAGCGGGGTCCTACGAGCAGTACTTC
j_gene: TRBJ2-7
abundance: few
v_gene: TRBV23-1
d_gene: TRBD2

CDR3aa: CASREGPQMNTEAFF
CDR3nt: TGTGCCAGCAGAGAGGGGCCCCAAATGAACACTGAAGCTTTCTTT
j_gene: TRBJ1-1
abundance: once
v_gene: TRBV6-4
d_gene: NA

CDR3aa: CASSRLANTGELFF
CDR3nt: TGTGCCAGCAGTCGGCTGGCTAACACCGGGGAGCTGTTTTTT
j_gene: TRBJ2-2
abundance: NA
v_gene: TRBV7-8
d_gene: NA

CDR3aa: CASSEYGGLSTEAFF
CDR3nt: TGTGCCAGCAGTGAGTATGGGGGCCTTAGCACTGAAGCTTTCTTT
j_gene: TRBJ1-1
abundance: NA
v_gene: TRBV6-1
d_gene: NA

CDR3aa: CASSPPAGRETQYF
CDR3nt: TGTGCCAGCAGCCCCCCGGCAGGCAGAGAGACCCAGTACTTC
j_gene: TRBJ2-5
abundance: NA
v_gene: TRBV7-6
d_gene: NA

CDR3aa: CASSRGQAETQYF
CDR3nt: TGTGCCAGCAGCCGGGGACAGGCAGAGACCCAGTACTTC
j_gene: TRBJ2-5
abundance: many
v_gene: TRBV7-3
d_gene: TRBD1

CDR3aa: CASSIGHTGGGGETQYF
CDR3nt: TGTGCCAGTAGTATAGGCCATACAGGGGGAGGGGGCGAGACCCAGTACTTC
j_gene: TRBJ2-5
abundance: NA
v_gene: TRBV19
d_gene: NA

CDR3aa: CASSQGIAGDTQYF
CDR3nt: TGCGCCAGCAGCCAGGGCATAGCGGGGGATACGCAGTATTTT
j_gene: TRBJ2-3
abundance: NA
v_gene: TRBV4-3
d_gene: TRBD2

CDR3aa: CASTLTHHGYTF
CDR3nt: TGTGCCAGCACCCTGACACACCATGGCTACACCTTC
j_gene: TRBJ1-2
abundance: NA
v_gene: TRBV6-4
d_gene: NA

CDR3aa: CASRMAGRQETQYF
CDR3nt: TGTGCCAGCAGGATGGCAGGTCGGCAAGAGACCCAGTACTTC
j_gene: TRBJ2-5
abundance: NA
v_gene: TRBV11-1
d_gene: NA

CDR3aa: CASSLGRRENYGYTF
CDR3nt: TGTGCCAGCAGCCTAGGACGGAGGGAGAACTATGGCTACACCTTC
j_gene: TRBJ1-2
abundance: NA
v_gene: TRBV5-6
d_gene: NA

CDR3aa: CASRPRANTDTQYF
CDR3nt: TGTGCCAGCAGGCCGAGGGCGAACACAGATACGCAGTATTTT
j_gene: TRBJ2-3
abundance: once
v_gene: TRBV2
d_gene: NA

CDR3aa: CASSKGLAGFDEQFF
CDR3nt: TGTGCCAGCAGCAAAGGACTAGCGGGATTTGATGAGCAGTTCTTC
j_gene: TRBJ2-1
abundance: NA
v_gene: TRBV7-3
d_gene: TRBD2

CDR3aa: CASSPLGGGYGYTF
CDR3nt: TGTGCCAGCAGCCCTCTCGGAGGGGGGTATGGCTACACCTTC
j_gene: TRBJ1-2
abundance: NA
v_gene: TRBV7-2
d_gene: NA

CDR3aa: CASSGGGTVTNEKLFF
CDR3nt: TGTGCCAGCAGCGGAGGCGGGACAGTAACTAATGAAAAACTGTTTTTT
j_gene: TRBJ1-4
abundance: NA
v_gene: TRBV9
d_gene: TRBD1

CDR3aa: CASSVLHDNEQFF
CDR3nt: TGTGCCAGCAGCGTCCTTCATGATAATGAGCAGTTCTTC
j_gene: TRBJ2-1
abundance: NA
v_gene: TRBV9
d_gene: NA

CDR3aa: CASSLDAIYNEQFF
CDR3nt: TGCGCCAGCAGCTTGGATGCGATTTACAATGAGCAGTTCTTC
j_gene: TRBJ2-1
abundance: NA
v_gene: TRBV5-1
d_gene: NA

CDR3aa: CASSPPNLGQRTPGELFF
CDR3nt: TGTGCCAGCTCACCACCGAATTTGGGACAAAGAACACCCGGGGAGCTGTTTTTT
j_gene: TRBJ2-2
abundance: NA
v_gene: TRBV18
d_gene: NA

CDR3aa: CASSEGSRVSYGYTF
CDR3nt: TGTGCCAGCAGTGAGGGTTCCAGGGTGAGCTATGGCTACACCTTC
j_gene: TRBJ1-2
abundance: NA
v_gene: TRBV6-1
d_gene: NA

CDR3aa: CASSTRLAGGYDTGELFF
CDR3nt: TGTGCCAGCAGCACTCGACTAGCGGGAGGGTATGATACCGGGGAGCTGTTTTTT
j_gene: TRBJ2-2
abundance: NA
v_gene: TRBV7-2
d_gene: TRBD2

CDR3aa: CASSPRDWGVRTEAFF
CDR3nt: TGTGCCAGCAGCCCTAGGGATTGGGGGGTACGAACTGAAGCTTTCTTT
j_gene: TRBJ1-1
abundance: few
v_gene: TRBV27
d_gene: NA

CDR3aa: CASSLAGTNTGELFF
CDR3nt: TGCGCCAGCAGCTTGGCAGGGACCAACACCGGGGAGCTGTTTTTT
j_gene: TRBJ2-2
abundance: few
v_gene: TRBV5-1
d_gene: NA

CDR3aa: CASRDPGTGAGGYTF
CDR3nt: TGTGCCAGCAGAGATCCCGGGACAGGGGCGGGAGGCTACACCTTC
j_gene: TRBJ1-2
abundance: NA
v_gene: TRBV28
d_gene: TRBD1

CDR3aa: CAIGTGTGKNQPQHF
CDR3nt: TGTGCCATCGGAACTGGGACGGGGAAGAATCAGCCCCAGCATTTT
j_gene: TRBJ1-5
abundance: NA
v_gene: TRBV10-3
d_gene: NA

CDR3aa: CASSFSRSHYEQYF
CDR3nt: TGTGCCAGCAGTTTTTCACGCAGCCACTACGAGCAGTACTTC
j_gene: TRBJ2-7
abundance: NA
v_gene: TRBV28
d_gene: NA

CDR3aa: CASSRTGRNRGYTF
CDR3nt: TGTGCCAGCAGTCGGACAGGGCGGAACCGTGGCTACACCTTC
j_gene: TRBJ1-2
abundance: once
v_gene: TRBV6-5
d_gene: TRBD1

CDR3aa: CASSEAWTYGYTF
CDR3nt: TGTGCCAGCAGTGAAGCTTGGACTTATGGCTACACCTTC
j_gene: TRBJ1-2
abundance: NA
v_gene: TRBV6-1
d_gene: NA

CDR3aa: CASRPEGRGRETQYF
CDR3nt: TGTGCCAGCAGACCAGAGGGCAGGGGTAGGGAGACCCAGTACTTC
j_gene: TRBJ2-5
abundance: few
v_gene: TRBV28
d_gene: NA

CDR3aa: CASSRSGAETQYF
CDR3nt: TGTGCCAGCAGCCGATCAGGTGCGGAGACCCAGTACTTC
j_gene: TRBJ2-5
abundance: NA
v_gene: TRBV7-7
d_gene: NA

CDR3aa: CSVGGRGQPQHF
CDR3nt: TGCAGCGTTGGGGGCAGAGGGCAGCCCCAGCATTTT
j_gene: TRBJ1-5
abundance: NA
v_gene: TRBV29-1
d_gene: NA

CDR3aa: CASSSTGIAETQYF
CDR3nt: TGCGCCAGCAGCTCGACAGGGATTGCGGAGACCCAGTACTTC
j_gene: TRBJ2-5
abundance: NA
v_gene: TRBV5-1
d_gene: TRBD1

CDR3aa: CAISDPRGFSGNTIYF
CDR3nt: TGTGCCATCAGTGACCCCAGGGGTTTCTCTGGAAACACCATATATTTT
j_gene: TRBJ1-3
abundance: once
v_gene: TRBV10-3
d_gene: NA

CDR3aa: CASSTRETQYF
CDR3nt: TGTGCCAGCAGTACCCGTGAGACCCAGTACTTC
j_gene: TRBJ2-5
abundance: NA
v_gene: TRBV6-5
d_gene: NA

CDR3aa: CASRNDMNTEAFF
CDR3nt: TGTGCCAGCAGGAACGACATGAACACTGAAGCTTTCTTT
j_gene: TRBJ1-1
abundance: NA
v_gene: TRBV28
d_gene: NA

CDR3aa: CASSQPDTEGGYTF
CDR3nt: TGCGCCAGCAGTCAACCGGACACGGAAGGTGGCTACACCTTC
j_gene: TRBJ1-2
abundance: NA
v_gene: TRBV23-1
d_gene: NA

CDR3aa: CASTIPGQGNQPQHF
CDR3nt: TGTGCCAGCACCATCCCGGGACAGGGCAATCAGCCCCAGCATTTT
j_gene: TRBJ1-5
abundance: NA
v_gene: TRBV6-1
d_gene: TRBD1

CDR3aa: CASSAIGGSGEQYF
CDR3nt: TGTGCCAGCTCAGCGATTGGGGGGTCGGGCGAGCAGTACTTC
j_gene: TRBJ2-7
abundance: NA
v_gene: TRBV18
d_gene: NA